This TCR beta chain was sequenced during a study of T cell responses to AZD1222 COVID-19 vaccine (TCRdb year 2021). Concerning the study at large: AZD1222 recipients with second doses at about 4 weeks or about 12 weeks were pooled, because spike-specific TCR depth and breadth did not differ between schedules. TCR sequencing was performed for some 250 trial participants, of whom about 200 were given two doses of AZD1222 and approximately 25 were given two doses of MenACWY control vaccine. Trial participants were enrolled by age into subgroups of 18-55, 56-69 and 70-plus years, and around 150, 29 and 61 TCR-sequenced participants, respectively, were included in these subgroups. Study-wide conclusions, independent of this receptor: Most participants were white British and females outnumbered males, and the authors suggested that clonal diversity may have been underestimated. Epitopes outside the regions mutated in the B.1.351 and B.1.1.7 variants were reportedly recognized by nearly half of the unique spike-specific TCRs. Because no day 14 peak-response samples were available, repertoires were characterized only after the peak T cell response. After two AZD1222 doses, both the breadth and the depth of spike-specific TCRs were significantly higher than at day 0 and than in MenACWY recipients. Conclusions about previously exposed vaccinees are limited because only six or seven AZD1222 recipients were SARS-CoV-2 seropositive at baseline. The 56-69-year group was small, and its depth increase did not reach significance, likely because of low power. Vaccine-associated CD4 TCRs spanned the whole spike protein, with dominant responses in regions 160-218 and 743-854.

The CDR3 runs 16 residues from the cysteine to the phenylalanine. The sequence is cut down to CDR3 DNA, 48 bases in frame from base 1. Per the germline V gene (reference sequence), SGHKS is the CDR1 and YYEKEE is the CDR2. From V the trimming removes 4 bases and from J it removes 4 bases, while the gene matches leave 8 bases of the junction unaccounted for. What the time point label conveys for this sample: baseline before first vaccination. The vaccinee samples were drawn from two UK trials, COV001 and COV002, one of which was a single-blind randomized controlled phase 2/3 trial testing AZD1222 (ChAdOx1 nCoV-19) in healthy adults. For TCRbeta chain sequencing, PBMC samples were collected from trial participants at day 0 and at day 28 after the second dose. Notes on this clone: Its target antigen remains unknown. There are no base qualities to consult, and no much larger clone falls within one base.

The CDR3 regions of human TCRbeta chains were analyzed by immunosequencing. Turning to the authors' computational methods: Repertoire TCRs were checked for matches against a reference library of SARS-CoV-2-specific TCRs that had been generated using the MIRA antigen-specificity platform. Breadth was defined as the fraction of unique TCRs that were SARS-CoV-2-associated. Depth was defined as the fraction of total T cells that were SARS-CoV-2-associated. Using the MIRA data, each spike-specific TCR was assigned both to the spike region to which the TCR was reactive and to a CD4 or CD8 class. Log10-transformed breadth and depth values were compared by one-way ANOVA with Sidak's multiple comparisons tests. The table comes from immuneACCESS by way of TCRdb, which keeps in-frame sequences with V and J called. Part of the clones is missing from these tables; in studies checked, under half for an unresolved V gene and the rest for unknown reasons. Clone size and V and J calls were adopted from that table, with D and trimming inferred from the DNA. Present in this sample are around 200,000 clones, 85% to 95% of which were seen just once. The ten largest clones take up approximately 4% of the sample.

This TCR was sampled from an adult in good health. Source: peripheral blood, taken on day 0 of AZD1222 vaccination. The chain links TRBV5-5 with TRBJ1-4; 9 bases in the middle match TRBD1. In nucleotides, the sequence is TGTGCCAGCAGCCCCGGGACAGGGATCGGTAATGAAAAACTGTTTTTT. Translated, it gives CASSPGTGIGNEKLFF.